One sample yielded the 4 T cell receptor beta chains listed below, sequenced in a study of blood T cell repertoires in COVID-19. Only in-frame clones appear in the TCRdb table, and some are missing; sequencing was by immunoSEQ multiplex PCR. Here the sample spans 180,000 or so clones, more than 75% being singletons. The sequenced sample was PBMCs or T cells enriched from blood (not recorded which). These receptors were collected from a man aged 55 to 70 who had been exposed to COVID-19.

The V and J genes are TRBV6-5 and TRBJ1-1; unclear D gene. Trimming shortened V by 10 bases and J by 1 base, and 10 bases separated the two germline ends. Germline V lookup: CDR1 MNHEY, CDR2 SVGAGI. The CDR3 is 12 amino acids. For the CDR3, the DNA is TGTGCCACCTCTCCAGGGAACACTGAAGCTTTCTTT. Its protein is CATSPGNTEAFF.

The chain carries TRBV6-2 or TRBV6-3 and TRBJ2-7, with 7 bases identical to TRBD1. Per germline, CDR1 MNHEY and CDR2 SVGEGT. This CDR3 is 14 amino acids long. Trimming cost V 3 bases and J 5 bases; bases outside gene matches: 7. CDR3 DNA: TGTGCCAGCAGTTATGCACAGGGGACCCACGAGCAGTACTTC. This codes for CASSYAQGTHEQYF.

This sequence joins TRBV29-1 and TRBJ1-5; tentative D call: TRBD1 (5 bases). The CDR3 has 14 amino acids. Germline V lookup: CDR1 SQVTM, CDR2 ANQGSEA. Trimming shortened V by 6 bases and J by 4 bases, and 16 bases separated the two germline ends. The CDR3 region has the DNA TGCAGCGTCGCAACGGGGGGGGGAAATCAGCCCCAGCATTTT. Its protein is CSVATGGGNQPQHF.

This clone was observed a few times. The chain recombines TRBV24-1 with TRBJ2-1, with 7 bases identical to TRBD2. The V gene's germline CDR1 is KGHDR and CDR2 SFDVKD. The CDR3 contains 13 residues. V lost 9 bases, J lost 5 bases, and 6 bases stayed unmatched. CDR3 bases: TGTGCCACCGATCGGGCGGGGGACAATGAGCAGTTCTTC. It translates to CATDRAGDNEQFF.